This T cell receptor (beta chain) is drawn from a study of blood T cells in healthy people across ages. The V gene lost 1 base and the J gene lost 4 bases, with 11 bases spanning the gap. The CDR3 spans 14 residues. CDR1 and CDR2 (germline): LNHNV, YYDKDF (reference sequence). It was with a sample-barcoded 5' primer and a J-beta primer mix that a second PCR of about 7 to 12 cycles was run. TCRdb processed the 5' RACE reads anew with MiXCR; each CDR3 protein has one entry. The sample carries 1.5 million or so distinct CDR3 sequences, approximately 42% recorded once. This clonotype came up a few times. The rearrangement joins TRBV15 to TRBJ2-7; D might be TRBD2 (5 bases). The origin of this receptor is a woman younger than 30 in good health. The sample taken for sequencing was blood. The CDR3 spells CATSRAGSRYEQYF. In DNA form, the CDR3 reads TGTGCCACCAGCAGAGCGGGATCCAGATACGAGCAGTACTTC.